The 15 T cell receptor beta chains in this list originate from one sample, sequenced in a study of blood T cell repertoires in COVID-19. Using immunoSEQ multiplex PCR, the repertoire was profiled, and TCRdb retains in-frame clones only, with some absent. The repertoire holds hundreds of thousands of clones, with roughly 91% as singletons. Material for sequencing was peripheral blood. The receptors come from a woman younger than 45 with acute or convalescent COVID-19.

This CDR3 reads CASSPLRDGELFF. CDR3 sequence (DNA): TGTGCCAGCTCACCATTGAGAGACGGGGAGCTGTTTTTT. The gene calls are TRBV18 and TRBJ2-2; D unclear. The germline V and J ends were trimmed by 2 bases and 7 bases, with 8 bases remaining between them. CDR1 and CDR2 from the germline V gene are KGHSH and LQKENI. This CDR3 region has 13 residues. The whole variable domain, filled in from reference TRBV18 and TRBJ2-2, reads NAGVMQNPRHLVRRRGQEARLRCSPMKGHSHVYWYRQLPEEGLKFMVYLQKENIIDESGMPKERFSAEFPKEGPSILRIQQVVRGDSAAYFCASSPLRDGELFFGEGSRLTVL.

The V and J genes are TRBV9 and TRBJ2-5; 9 nucleotides match TRBD1. The ends lost 0 bases at V and 5 bases at J; junction bases unmatched: 5. The CDR3 covers 15 residues. CDR1 SGDLS and CDR2 YYNGEE come from the germline V gene. This CDR3 is CASSVGTGVSETQYF. For the CDR3, the DNA is TGTGCCAGCAGCGTAGGGACAGGGGTTTCGGAGACCCAGTACTTC. The whole variable domain, remainder taken from reference TRBV9 and TRBJ2-5, is DSGVTQTPKHLITATGQRVTLRCSPRSGDLSVYWYQQSLDQGLQFLIQYYNGEERAKGNILERFSAQQFPDLHSELNLSSLELGDSALYFCASSVGTGVSETQYFGPGTRLLVL.

This sequence joins TRBV28 and TRBJ2-1, with D tentatively TRBD2 (6 bases). This CDR3 has 14 amino acids. Trimming shortened V by 7 bases and J by 6 bases, and 16 bases separated the two germline ends. The germline V gene encodes CDR1 MDHEN and CDR2 SYDVKM. CDR3 residues: CASKSGTAFNEQFF. CDR3 DNA: TGTGCCAGCAAATCCGGGACTGCCTTCAATGAGCAGTTCTTC.

This sequence joins TRBV9 and TRBJ2-7; 10 nucleotides agree with TRBD1. Germline trimming cut 1 base from V and 6 bases from J; bases unmatched to any gene: 7. CDR1 is SGDLS and CDR2 is YYNGEE in the germline V gene. The CDR3 has 15 amino acids. This chain's CDR3 is CASSVLGTGDGEQYF. The CDR3 nucleotides are TGTGCCAGCAGCGTACTTGGGACAGGGGATGGCGAGCAGTACTTC. The full variable domain, its missing parts supplied by reference TRBV9 and TRBJ2-7, is DSGVTQTPKHLITATGQRVTLRCSPRSGDLSVYWYQQSLDQGLQFLIQYYNGEERAKGNILERFSAQQFPDLHSELNLSSLELGDSALYFCASSVLGTGDGEQYFGPGTRLTVT.

The chain couples TRBV5-5 to TRBJ1-2; the match to TRBD1 covers 7 bases. Trimming cost V 4 bases and J 2 bases; bases outside gene matches: 5. The CDR3 is 14 amino acids. Germline CDR1 SGHKS, CDR2 YYEKEE (reference sequence). The CDR3 DNA is TGTGCCAGCAGCAGATCGGGACAGAACTATGGCTACACCTTC. Protein product: CASSRSGQNYGYTF.

There are a few counts of this clone. The chain carries TRBV6-5 and TRBJ1-2; 10 bases are a match to TRBD1. The V gene end was trimmed by 0 bases and the J gene end by 6 bases; junction bases not matched to a gene: 1. The CDR3 is 14 amino acids. Germline-derived CDR1 and CDR2 are MNHEY and SVGAGI. The CDR3 DNA sequence: TGTGCCAGCAGTTACTCGACAGGGGGCAATGGCTACACCTTC. This encodes CASSYSTGGNGYTF.

This clone showed up just a few times. This chain uses TRBV10-1 with TRBJ1-5; 7 bases line up with TRBD1. This CDR3 is 14 amino acids long. Germline loops: CDR1 WNHNN, CDR2 SYGVQD (reference sequence). With 6 bases clipped from V and 7 bases from J, the junction kept 9 bases outside the gene matches. The CDR3 DNA follows: TGCGCCAGCAGGTCCGGGACAGAGGAACAGCCCCAGCATTTT. Encoded protein: CASRSGTEEQPQHF.

This clone was observed a handful of times. The V gene is TRBV6-1, the J gene TRBJ1-1; D is perhaps TRBD1 (6 bases). Trimming cost V 2 bases and J 5 bases, with 12 bases left between them. CDR1 MNHNS and CDR2 SASEGT come from the germline V gene. The CDR3 runs 14 residues. In DNA form, the CDR3 reads TGTGCCAGCAGTGAAACAACAGGGTGGACTGAAGCTTTCTTT. It is translated as CASSETTGWTEAFF.

This chain uses TRBV29-1 with TRBJ2-5, with 7 bases that match TRBD2. Germline CDR1 and CDR2: SQVTM and ANQGSEA. V lost 6 bases to trimming and J lost 2 bases; unmatched junction nucleotides: 6. The CDR3 extends over 13 amino acids. The CDR3 loop reads CSVDLAVQETQYF. The CDR3 region has the DNA TGCAGCGTCGATCTAGCGGTTCAAGAGACCCAGTACTTC. The full variable domain, rest sourced from reference TRBV29-1 and TRBJ2-5, is SAVISQKPSRDICQRGTSLTIQCQVDSQVTMMFWYRQQPGQSLTLIATANQGSEATYESGFVIDKFPISRPNLTFSTLTVSNMSPEDSSIYLCSVDLAVQETQYFGPGTRLLVL.

This CDR3 is CASSEAHAAEAFF. DNA for the CDR3: TGTGCCAGCAGTGAAGCGCACGCAGCTGAAGCTTTCTTT. The rearrangement uses TRBV6-1 and TRBJ1-1; no clear D gene. CDR3 length: 13 amino acids. V lost 0 bases and J lost 6, with 8 bases in between. Germline V gene sequence: CDR1 MNHNS, CDR2 SASEGT.

The chain couples TRBV14 to TRBJ1-6; unclear D gene. Germline-derived CDR1 and CDR2 are SGHDN and FVKESK. V lost 1 base to trimming and J lost 3 bases, with 4 bases between them. The CDR3 covers 14 residues. CDR3 residues: CASSQVNYNSPLHF. Here the CDR3 DNA reads TGTGCCAGCAGCCAAGTCAACTATAATTCACCCCTCCACTTT.

As regards this clone: Other DNA sequences in the sample encode the same CDR3. The chain links TRBV28 to TRBJ2-7; D is ambiguous. The CDR3 has 12 amino acids. The V end lost 3 bases, the J end lost 3 bases, and 6 bases lay between the germline ends. Germline V gives CDR1 MDHEN, CDR2 SYDVKM. CDR3 nucleotide sequence: TGTGCCAGCAGTTTGCCAGGCTACGAGCAGTACTTC. Protein sequence: CASSLPGYEQYF. Looking up the rest from reference TRBV28 and TRBJ2-7 gives the full variable domain: DVKVTQSSRYLVKRTGEKVFLECVQDMDHENMFWYRQDPGLGLRLIYFSYDVKMKEKGDIPEGYSVSREKKERFSLILESASTNQTSMYLCASSLPGYEQYFGPGTRLTVT.

The V call is TRBV7-9, the J call TRBJ1-2; D uncertain. V gave up 4 bases and J gave up 1 base, with 10 bases separating them. This CDR3 is 14 amino acids long. CDR1 SEHNR and CDR2 FQNEAQ come from the germline V gene (reference sequence). The CDR3 DNA reads as TGTGCCAGCAGCTCCGACATAATTAACTATGGCTACACCTTC. This sequence encodes CASSSDIINYGYTF.

V gene TRBV7-2 combines with J gene TRBJ2-1; D may be TRBD2 (6 bases). V was shortened by 6 bases and J by 0 bases, with 12 bases between the two germline ends. Germline CDR1 reads SGHTA; CDR2 reads FQGNSA. The CDR3 sequence is 15 residues long. The CDR3 DNA sequence: TGTGCCAGCAGTCTAGACGGGAGCTCCTACAATGAGCAGTTCTTC. Translation: CASSLDGSSYNEQFF.

The chain recombines TRBV19 with TRBJ1-5; tentatively, D is TRBD1 (5 bases). In germline, CDR1 is LNHDA, CDR2 SQIVND (reference sequence). The CDR3 extends over 13 amino acids. Trimming removed 6 bases from V and 3 bases from J, with 9 bases in between. The DNA for the CDR3 is TGTGCCAGTAGCGCAGGGTTCAATCAGCCCCAGCATTTT. It is translated as CASSAGFNQPQHF. The whole variable domain, filled in from reference TRBV19 and TRBJ1-5, reads DGGITQSPKYLFRKEGQNVTLSCEQNLNHDAMYWYRQDPGQGLRLIYYSQIVNDFQKGDIAEGYSVSREKKESFPLTVTSAQKNPTAFYLCASSAGFNQPQHFGDGTRLSIL.